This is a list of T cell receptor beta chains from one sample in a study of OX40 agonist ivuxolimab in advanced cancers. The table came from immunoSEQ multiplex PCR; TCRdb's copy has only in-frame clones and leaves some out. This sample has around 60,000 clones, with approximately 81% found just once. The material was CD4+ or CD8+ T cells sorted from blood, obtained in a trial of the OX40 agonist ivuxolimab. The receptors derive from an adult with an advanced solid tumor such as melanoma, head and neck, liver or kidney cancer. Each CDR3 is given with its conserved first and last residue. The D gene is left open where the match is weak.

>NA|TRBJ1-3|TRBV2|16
TGTGCCAGCAAAGGGCCTCAGGGGTCACCTGGAAACACCATATATTTT
CASKGPQGSPGNTIYF
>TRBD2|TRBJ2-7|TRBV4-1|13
TGCGCTAGCAGCCAAGCGGGAGTAGGGGCGCAGTACTTC
CASSQAGVGAQYF
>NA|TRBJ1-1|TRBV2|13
TGTGCCAGCACAGAGGGGATGAACACTGAAGCTTTCTTT
CASTEGMNTEAFF
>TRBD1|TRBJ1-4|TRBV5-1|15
TGCGCCAGCAGCACCGACAGGGGGATTAATGAAAAACTGTTTTTT
CASSTDRGINEKLFF
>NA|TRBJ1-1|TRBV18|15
TGTGCCAGCTCACCAAAATCGAACAGGAACACTGAAGCTTTCTTT
CASSPKSNRNTEAFF
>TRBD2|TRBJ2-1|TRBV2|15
TGTGCCTCCACCGGACTAGCGGGAACCTACAATGAGCAGTTCTTC
CASTGLAGTYNEQFF
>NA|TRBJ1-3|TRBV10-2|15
TGCGCCAGTAGTCCGGACGGACCCTCTGGAAACACCATATATTTT
CASSPDGPSGNTIYF
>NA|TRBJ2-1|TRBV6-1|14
TGTGCCAGCGGTTTGGCAGGGCCCAACGATGAGCAGTTCTTC
CASGLAGPNDEQFF
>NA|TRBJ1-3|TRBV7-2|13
TGTGCCAGCAGCTTAGGCACTGGAAACACCATATATTTT
CASSLGTGNTIYF
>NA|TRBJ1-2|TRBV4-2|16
TGTGCCAGCAGCCAAGATCCGAACAGGGATTTATATGGCTACACCTTC
CASSQDPNRDLYGYTF
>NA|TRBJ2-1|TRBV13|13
TGTGCCAGCAGCTTAGATTGGCTCAGTGAGCAGTTCTTC
CASSLDWLSEQFF